A selection of T cell receptor beta chains follows, all from one sample in a study of CD8 T cells in Susac syndrome. TCRdb processed the immunoSEQ multiplex PCR reads anew with MiXCR; each CDR3 protein has one entry. The sample contains 200,000 to 250,000 distinct CDR3 sequences, 95% of which appear only once. Sequenced input: CD4+ T cells from PBMCs. The receptor source for this set is a human donor with multiple sclerosis. The CDR3 runs from the conserved cysteine through the conserved F or W. Each record gives: clone size, J gene, D gene, V gene, CDR3 length, CDR3 protein, CDR3 DNA. The D gene is left open where the match is weak. Clone sizes are given selectively: once, few, many, or a class where the clone is expanded.

NA,TRBJ1-1,TRBD1,TRBV29-1,13,CSVNRDRDTEAFF,TGCAGCGTGAACCGGGACAGAGACACTGAAGCTTTCTTT
NA,TRBJ2-5,TRBD1,TRBV2,15,CASPPGGQGVETQYF,TGTGCCAGTCCACCCGGGGGACAGGGGGTGGAGACCCAGTACTTC
few,TRBJ2-1,NA,TRBV7-2,16,CASSPAPGGGYNEQFF,TGTGCCAGCAGCCCAGCCCCAGGGGGGGGGTACAATGAGCAGTTCTTC
NA,TRBJ2-7,TRBD2,TRBV15,14,CATSRTSGPHEQYF,TGTGCCACCAGCAGGACTAGCGGCCCCCACGAGCAGTACTTC
NA,TRBJ1-2,NA,TRBV2,12,CASSEGRGAYTF,TGTGCCAGCAGTGAGGGCAGGGGAGCCTACACCTTC
NA,TRBJ2-1,TRBD2,TRBV19,14,CATSAERGHNEQFF,TGTGCCACCTCAGCAGAGCGGGGGCACAATGAGCAGTTCTTC
once,TRBJ2-7,TRBD1,TRBV29-1,14,CSEPDRVYANEQYF,TGCAGCGAGCCGGACAGGGTTTATGCCAACGAGCAGTACTTC
NA,TRBJ1-6,NA,TRBV5-1,14,CASSSDIRNSPLHF,TGCGCCAGCAGCTCGGACATTAGGAATTCACCCCTCCACTTT
NA,TRBJ2-1,NA,TRBV9,15,CASSVTVGSYNEQFF,TGTGCCAGCAGCGTAACGGTTGGGTCCTACAATGAGCAGTTCTTC
NA,TRBJ2-7,NA,TRBV29-1,13,CSVEIQGRYEQYF,TGCAGCGTTGAAATCCAGGGACGCTACGAGCAGTACTTC
NA,TRBJ2-7,TRBD2,TRBV28,12,CASSSGNYEQYF,TGTGCCAGTTCTAGCGGGAACTACGAGCAGTACTTC
NA,TRBJ1-6,NA,TRBV20-1,14,CSASRAVYNSPLHF,TGCAGTGCTAGCCGGGCGGTTTATAATTCACCCCTCCACTTT
NA,TRBJ2-1,NA,TRBV18,19,CASSLAGFRDVGLNNEQFF,TGTGCCAGCTCACTAGCCGGATTCCGGGACGTCGGTCTCAACAATGAGCAGTTCTTC
NA,TRBJ2-7,TRBD2,TRBV20-1,15,CSARPLAGSSYEQYF,TGCAGTGCTAGACCCCTAGCGGGGAGCTCCTACGAGCAGTACTTC
NA,TRBJ2-6,TRBD1,TRBV3-1,14,CASRQGSGANVLTF,TGTGCCAGCCGACAGGGATCTGGGGCCAACGTCCTGACTTTC
NA,TRBJ2-1,TRBD2,TRBV12-3/TRBV12-4,15,CASSLSAGGHNEQFF,TGTGCCAGCAGTTTATCAGCGGGGGGGCACAATGAGCAGTTCTTC
NA,TRBJ2-3,NA,TRBV7-2,15,CASSLEGGSTDTQYF,TGTGCCAGCAGCTTAGAAGGTGGCAGTACAGATACGCAGTATTTT
NA,TRBJ1-1,NA,TRBV29-1,13,CSVEKTANTEAFF,TGCAGCGTTGAAAAGACAGCGAACACTGAAGCTTTCTTT
NA,TRBJ2-1,NA,TRBV11-2,18,CASSPLVSATSSYNEQFF,TGTGCCAGCAGCCCGCTAGTATCAGCTACGAGCTCCTACAATGAGCAGTTCTTC
NA,TRBJ2-6,NA,TRBV7-9,16,CASSSDRWAGANVLTF,TGTGCCAGCAGCTCGGACAGATGGGCTGGGGCCAACGTCCTGACTTTC
NA,TRBJ2-3,TRBD2,TRBV2,14,CASKGLAGTDTQYF,TGTGCCAGCAAAGGACTAGCGGGCACAGATACGCAGTATTTT
once,TRBJ2-5,NA,TRBV9,13,CASSVDQGGTQYF,TGTGCCAGCAGCGTAGACCAGGGAGGGACCCAGTACTTC
NA,TRBJ1-2,NA,TRBV27,12,CASSLTGNGYTF,TGTGCCAGCAGCCTTACAGGGAATGGCTACACCTTC
NA,TRBJ2-1,NA,TRBV9,16,CASSVAGLPPGNEQFF,TGTGCCAGCAGCGTAGCGGGCTTACCCCCGGGCAATGAGCAGTTCTTC
NA,TRBJ2-3,NA,TRBV29-1,13,CSVRSLARDTQYF,TGCAGCGTCCGGTCGCTAGCCAGAGATACGCAGTATTTT
once,TRBJ2-7,NA,TRBV20-1,17,CSASPTYGSFHIYEQYF,TGCAGTGCTAGCCCGACCTATGGCAGTTTTCATATCTACGAGCAGTACTTC
NA,TRBJ1-6,NA,TRBV7-9,14,CASTQKAGNSPLHF,TGTGCCAGCACACAAAAGGCGGGGAATTCACCCCTCCACTTT
NA,TRBJ2-1,NA,TRBV12-5,14,CATAQGVAYNEQFF,TGTGCTACTGCCCAGGGTGTAGCCTACAATGAGCAGTTCTTC
NA,TRBJ2-1,TRBD2,TRBV6-6,13,CASRGGVSNEQFF,TGTGCCAGCCGCGGGGGAGTCTCCAATGAGCAGTTCTTC
NA,TRBJ1-5,NA,TRBV3-1,15,CASSQAPGFNQPQHF,TGTGCCAGCAGCCAAGCCCCCGGGTTCAATCAGCCCCAGCATTTT
NA,TRBJ2-6,TRBD1,TRBV9,18,CASSPEDRGSRGANVLTF,TGTGCCAGCAGCCCGGAGGACAGGGGCTCCCGGGGGGCCAACGTCCTGACTTTC
NA,TRBJ2-7,TRBD2,TRBV20-1,11,CSAPREGEQYF,TGCAGTGCCCCTAGGGAGGGGGAGCAGTACTTC
NA,TRBJ2-1,NA,TRBV7-3,20,CASSHLPASGRFSSYNEQFF,TGCGCCAGCAGCCATCTCCCGGCCTCGGGGCGGTTTAGCTCCTACAATGAGCAGTTCTTC
NA,TRBJ2-1,NA,TRBV18,13,CASSPRGATEQFF,TGTGCCAGCTCACCCCGGGGAGCCACGGAGCAGTTCTTC
once,TRBJ2-1,NA,TRBV3-1,17,CASSPVLGQGVNNEQFF,TGTGCCAGCAGCCCGGTGCTGGGGCAGGGCGTCAACAATGAGCAGTTCTTC
NA,TRBJ2-7,TRBD2,TRBV20-1,18,CSARAVEAGGPISYEQYF,TGCAGTGCTAGAGCCGTCGAAGCGGGAGGCCCAATCTCCTACGAGCAGTACTTC
NA,TRBJ2-5,TRBD2,TRBV20-1,14,CSAPTSGGAVTQYF,TGCAGTGCGCCTACTAGCGGGGGGGCCGTGACCCAGTACTTC
NA,TRBJ1-1,NA,TRBV29-1,12,CSAKPVNTEAFF,TGCAGCGCCAAGCCGGTGAACACTGAAGCTTTCTTT
NA,TRBJ2-1,NA,TRBV7-3,12,CASSRTQNEQFF,TGTGCCAGCAGCCGTACGCAGAATGAGCAGTTCTTC
NA,TRBJ2-7,NA,TRBV12-3/TRBV12-4,13,CASSLVLSYEQYF,TGTGCCAGCAGTTTAGTACTTTCCTACGAGCAGTACTTC
NA,TRBJ2-4,NA,TRBV2,15,CASSGAELAKNIQYF,TGTGCCAGCAGTGGGGCGGAACTAGCCAAAAACATTCAGTACTTC
NA,TRBJ2-1,TRBD1,TRBV7-6,15,CASSKHPGQYNEQFF,TGTGCCAGCAGCAAGCATCCGGGACAGTACAATGAGCAGTTCTTC
NA,TRBJ2-1,NA,TRBV9,17,CASSSPRGTRSYNEQFF,TGTGCCAGCAGCTCCCCCCGGGGGACCCGCTCCTACAATGAGCAGTTCTTC
NA,TRBJ2-1,TRBD2,TRBV9,14,CASSGLAGVNEQFF,TGTGCCAGCAGCGGACTAGCGGGGGTAAATGAGCAGTTCTTC
NA,TRBJ1-5,NA,TRBV30,14,CAWSRVGGNQPQHF,TGTGCCTGGAGTCGGGTGGGGGGCAATCAGCCCCAGCATTTT
NA,TRBJ2-1,NA,TRBV30,14,CAWSRGGTGNEQFF,TGTGCCTGGAGCAGGGGCGGGACGGGCAATGAGCAGTTCTTC
NA,TRBJ2-5,NA,TRBV27,15,CASSLLGPETETQYF,TGTGCCAGCAGTTTATTAGGTCCGGAAACGGAGACCCAGTACTTC
NA,TRBJ2-1,NA,TRBV20-1,14,CSTLASSAYNEQFF,TGCAGTACCTTGGCTAGCAGCGCCTACAATGAGCAGTTCTTC
once,TRBJ1-1,TRBD1,TRBV12-3/TRBV12-4,14,CASTTGTANTEAFF,TGTGCCAGCACGACCGGGACAGCGAACACTGAAGCTTTCTTT
NA,TRBJ2-7,NA,TRBV11-1,13,CASSKGQAVEQYF,TGTGCCAGCAGCAAAGGACAAGCGGTCGAGCAGTACTTC
NA,TRBJ2-7,NA,TRBV29-1,11,CSAAGTYEQYF,TGCAGCGCCGCTGGGACCTACGAGCAGTACTTC
NA,TRBJ2-4,TRBD2,TRBV6-6,14,CASRSSGTKNIQYF,TGTGCCAGCAGGTCTAGCGGGACCAAAAACATTCAGTACTTC
NA,TRBJ2-3,TRBD2,TRBV27,17,CTSSLFPTAGVADTQYF,TGTACCAGCAGTTTATTCCCCACAGCGGGAGTGGCAGATACGCAGTATTTT
NA,TRBJ1-2,NA,TRBV18,13,CASSLDKNYGYTF,TGTGCCAGCTCCCTGGACAAAAACTATGGCTACACCTTC
NA,TRBJ2-3,TRBD2,TRBV29-1,14,CSAEPAGVTDTQYF,TGCAGCGCCGAACCAGCGGGAGTCACAGATACGCAGTATTTT